This T cell receptor (beta chain) derives from a study of blood T cell repertoires in COVID-19. The wider study: Samples of COVID-19 (acute and convalescent) were obtained from the United States, Italy and Spain.

This clone was observed once. The germline V and J ends were trimmed by 4 bases and 3 bases, with 7 bases remaining between them. Germline lookup yields CDR1 SGHNT and CDR2 YYREEE (reference sequence). This CDR3 contains 12 residues. The data were produced by immunoSEQ multiplex PCR, yet TCRdb's version contains in-frame clones alone and is incomplete. The sample gives around 310,000 clones, around 92% of which show up once; roughly a tenth is in the top ten. The sequence came from a woman aged 25 to 39 who had recovered from COVID-19. The chain joins TRBV5-4 to TRBJ1-1; D gene uncertain. The specimen sequenced was PBMCs or T cells enriched from blood (not recorded which). In DNA, the CDR3 is TGTGCCAGCAGCCGGGAATACACTGAAGCTTTCTTT. It yields the protein CASSREYTEAFF.